A selection of T cell receptor beta chains follows, all from one sample in a study of T-cell memory formation after mild COVID-19. TCRdb ran MiXCR on the 5' RACE reads and lists one entry per CDR3 protein. The profile shows about 420,000 distinct CDR3 sequences, roughly a quarter of them singletons. The sample comprised PBMCs or a T cell subset sorted from them (not recorded which). The source is an adult woman who had mild COVID-19 (a few samples of this study predate the infection). Cell type and time point are not known. CDR3s include the opening cysteine and the closing phenylalanine or tryptophan. Fields, in order: J gene, V gene, D gene, clone size, CDR3 DNA, CDR3 protein. The D gene is left open where the match is weak. Clone size is not always given. Where it is, it says once, few, many or a class for expanded clones.

TRBJ2-4	TRBV27	NA	few	TGTGCCAGCAGTCTCAGGGAAGTGGACAAAAACATTCAGTACTTC	CASSLREVDKNIQYF
TRBJ1-1	TRBV11-1	NA	NA	TGTGCCAGCAGCTTCGGCGTCCTGGGGGCGAACACTGAAGCTTTCTTT	CASSFGVLGANTEAFF
TRBJ2-4	TRBV11-2	TRBD2	NA	TGTGCCAGCAGCTTCTTTATGACTAGCGGTGCCCCACCGTACTTC	CASSFFMTSGAPPYF
TRBJ2-1	TRBV4-1	NA	few	TGCGCCAGCAGCCAAGAGGGGAGGGGGAAGGACAATGAGCAGTTCTTC	CASSQEGRGKDNEQFF
TRBJ1-1	TRBV3-1	NA	few	TGTGCCAGTGCCGACATGAACACTGAAGCTTTCTTT	CASADMNTEAFF
TRBJ2-1	TRBV5-6	TRBD1	NA	TGTGCCAGCAGCTCTGACAGGGGTAGAAATGAGCAGTTCTTC	CASSSDRGRNEQFF
TRBJ1-4	TRBV18	NA	few	TGTGCCAGCTCACCAGCCAGCGATAATGAAAAACTGTTTTTT	CASSPASDNEKLFF
TRBJ2-3	TRBV7-3	TRBD2	NA	TGTGCCAGCAGTAGCGGGGGAATAAGCACAGATACGCAGTATTTT	CASSSGGISTDTQYF
TRBJ1-5	TRBV4-1	NA	once	TGCGCCAGCAGCCCCGCGGGGGGTCAGCCCCAGCATTTT	CASSPAGGQPQHF
TRBJ2-1	TRBV10-3	TRBD2	few	TGTGCCATCAGTGAGTCGGGTAGCGGGAGCGTGGGCCCCTACAATGAGCAGTTCTTC	CAISESGSGSVGPYNEQFF
TRBJ2-5	TRBV12-3/TRBV12-4	TRBD1	NA	TGTGCCAGCAGTCGGGACAGGATGCAAGAGACCCAGTACTTC	CASSRDRMQETQYF
TRBJ2-5	TRBV7-6	TRBD2	NA	TGTGCCAGCAGCTCCGGGACTAGCGGCCAAGAGACCCAGTACTTC	CASSSGTSGQETQYF
TRBJ2-7	TRBV4-1	NA	NA	TGCGCCAGCAGCCAACCGGGGGCCTTTAACGAGCAGTACTTC	CASSQPGAFNEQYF
TRBJ1-4	TRBV12-3/TRBV12-4	TRBD1	few	TGTGCCAGCAGTGCGACAGGGGTAACTAATGAAAAACTGTTTTTT	CASSATGVTNEKLFF
TRBJ2-7	TRBV15	TRBD2	NA	TGTGCCACCAGCAGAGACGGGATTGGACTAGCGGGAGGGCGCTTACCCTACGAGCAGTACTTC	CATSRDGIGLAGGRLPYEQYF
TRBJ1-1	TRBV5-1	TRBD1	few	TGCGCCAGCAGCTGGGGACAGGGGGCATACACTGAAGCTTTCTTT	CASSWGQGAYTEAFF
TRBJ2-7	TRBV4-2	NA	once	TGTGCCAGCAGCCAGGATTTGGGCGAGCAGTACTTC	CASSQDLGEQYF
TRBJ2-1	TRBV7-9	NA	many	TGTGCCAGCAGCTTAGTCTACAATGAGCAGTTCTTC	CASSLVYNEQFF
TRBJ1-2	TRBV7-8	NA	few	TGTGCCAGCAGCTTAGATACAGGGAGTTATGGCTACACCTTC	CASSLDTGSYGYTF
TRBJ1-5	TRBV5-1	NA	NA	TGCGCCAGCAGCTTGGTAGCAGGTCAGCCCCAGCATTTT	CASSLVAGQPQHF
TRBJ1-2	TRBV5-1	NA	few	TGCGCCAGCAGCTTGCTGGAAGGGAGCTATGGCTACACCTTC	CASSLLEGSYGYTF
TRBJ2-7	TRBV7-2	TRBD2	few	TGTGCCAGCAGCCATCGACTAGCGGGGTCCTACGAGCAGTACTTC	CASSHRLAGSYEQYF
TRBJ2-7	TRBV19	NA	NA	TGTGCCAGTAGTATTACCGGGACGGGGTCCTACGAGCAGTACTTC	CASSITGTGSYEQYF
TRBJ2-1	TRBV5-1	NA	few	TGCGCCAGCAGGCCGGGGTTAGGCGGGGAGCCTGAGCAGTTCTTC	CASRPGLGGEPEQFF
TRBJ2-1	TRBV12-3/TRBV12-4	TRBD2	few	TGTGCCAGCATTGATCTAGCGGGAGATGAGCAGTTCTTC	CASIDLAGDEQFF
TRBJ1-1	TRBV5-5	TRBD1	few	TGTGCCAGCAGCTTTTCAGGGGGTGAAAACACTGAAGCTTTCTTT	CASSFSGGENTEAFF
TRBJ2-1	TRBV5-1	TRBD2	NA	TGCGCCAGCAGCTTGGCAGGTAGCGGGGGCCAAAACTACAATGAGCAGTTCTTC	CASSLAGSGGQNYNEQFF
TRBJ1-5	TRBV19	TRBD1	NA	TGTGCCAGTAGTATCGGGCGAGTTTCCGGGACAGGCCGCAATCAGCCCCAGCATTTT	CASSIGRVSGTGRNQPQHF